A selection of T cell receptor beta chains follows, all from one sample in a study of regulatory dendritic cells for organ transplantation. Profiling relied on immunoSEQ multiplex PCR, and the TCRdb table lists in-frame clones only, not all of them. The sample yields around 30,000 clones, approximately 82% seen once. Specimen: naive CD8+ T cells from blood. These receptors originate from a human donor in good health. CDR3s include the opening cysteine and the closing phenylalanine or tryptophan. D genes are given only for firm matches. Clone sizes are given selectively: once, few, many, or a class where the clone is expanded.

d_gene | j_gene | v_gene | abundance | CDR3aa | CDR3nt
TRBD2 | TRBJ2-1 | TRBV7-9 | NA | CASSLPGRGVYNEQFF | TGTGCCAGCAGCCTCCCGGGGCGGGGGGTTTACAATGAGCAGTTCTTC
NA | TRBJ2-3 | TRBV4-1 | NA | CASSQDRPLAGQYF | TGCGCCAGCAGCCAAGATCGTCCCCTCGCGGGGCAGTATTTT
TRBD1 | TRBJ1-1 | TRBV4-3 | NA | CASSQDLTGGILGTEAFF | TGCGCCAGCAGCCAAGACTTAACAGGGGGAATTCTGGGGACTGAAGCTTTCTTT
NA | TRBJ1-1 | TRBV5-6 | NA | CASSPEGRINTEAFF | TGTGCCAGCAGCCCGGAGGGCAGAATTAACACTGAAGCTTTCTTT
NA | TRBJ2-1 | TRBV4-1 | NA | CASSQQAILNNEQFF | TGCGCCAGCAGCCAGCAGGCGATATTAAACAATGAGCAGTTCTTC
TRBD1 | TRBJ1-1 | TRBV4-2 | NA | CASSQEEGTGTEAFF | TGTGCCAGCAGCCAAGAGGAGGGGACAGGCACTGAAGCTTTCTTT
TRBD2 | TRBJ2-5 | TRBV9 | NA | CASSVERGGPSETQYF | TGTGCCAGCAGCGTAGAGCGGGGGGGCCCTAGTGAGACCCAGTACTTC
TRBD2 | TRBJ2-2 | TRBV7-2 | NA | CASSSYSGGAYTGELFF | TGTGCCAGCAGCTCCTATAGCGGGGGGGCTTACACCGGGGAGCTGTTTTTT
NA | TRBJ2-7 | TRBV9 | NA | CASSFRIRDEQYF | TGTGCCAGCAGCTTTCGTATACGGGACGAGCAGTACTTC
NA | TRBJ1-1 | TRBV7-6 | NA | CASADMNTEAFF | TGTGCCAGCGCAGACATGAACACTGAAGCTTTCTTT
TRBD1 | TRBJ1-2 | TRBV29-1 | NA | CSVELPDRGLTNYGYTF | TGCAGCGTTGAACTACCGGACAGGGGGCTTACTAACTATGGCTACACCTTC
NA | TRBJ2-1 | TRBV9 | NA | CASSVGQADLSSYNEQFF | TGTGCCAGCAGCGTCGGGCAGGCGGACTTGAGCTCCTACAATGAGCAGTTCTTC
TRBD2 | TRBJ2-1 | TRBV6-1 | NA | CASSELLSASGLNEQFF | TGTGCCAGCAGTGAATTGTTATCGGCTAGCGGTTTGAATGAGCAGTTCTTC
NA | TRBJ2-3 | TRBV10-2 | NA | CASGGQGADTQYF | TGCGCCAGCGGGGGGCAGGGGGCAGATACGCAGTATTTT
NA | TRBJ1-1 | TRBV2 | NA | CASRTTPMNTEAFF | TGTGCCAGCAGGACTACCCCGATGAACACTGAAGCTTTCTTT
TRBD1 | TRBJ1-6 | TRBV11-3 | NA | CASSPRTGVYSPLHF | TGTGCCAGCAGTCCGCGGACAGGGGTATATTCACCCCTCCACTTT
TRBD1 | TRBJ2-1 | TRBV5-1 | NA | CASSWTGTGYYNEQFF | TGCGCCAGCAGCTGGACCGGGACAGGCTACTACAATGAGCAGTTCTTC
NA | TRBJ1-1 | TRBV6-5 | NA | CASRGARGDEAFF | TGTGCCAGCAGGGGAGCCAGGGGAGATGAAGCTTTCTTT
NA | TRBJ1-5 | TRBV5-6 | NA | CASSLGPYQPQHF | TGTGCCAGCAGCTTGGGGCCTTATCAGCCCCAGCATTTT
TRBD1 | TRBJ2-1 | TRBV5-1 | NA | CASSPPRTGPDTYNEQFF | TGCGCCAGCAGCCCCCCTCGGACAGGGCCTGACACCTACAATGAGCAGTTCTTC
NA | TRBJ1-1 | TRBV9 | NA | CASSVGPGAAEAFF | TGTGCCAGCAGCGTAGGTCCGGGTGCGGCTGAAGCTTTCTTT
TRBD2 | TRBJ2-1 | TRBV4-3 | NA | CASSQDRTSMNNEQFF | TGCGCCAGCAGCCAAGACCGGACTAGTATGAACAATGAGCAGTTCTTC
TRBD2 | TRBJ2-3 | TRBV7-9 | NA | CASSSLAGGRGTDTQYF | TGTGCCAGCAGTTCACTAGCGGGGGGGCGAGGCACAGATACGCAGTATTTT
TRBD2 | TRBJ2-1 | TRBV18 | NA | CASSPLAGGNNEQFF | TGTGCCAGCTCACCACTAGCGGGGGGCAACAATGAGCAGTTCTTC
NA | TRBJ1-1 | TRBV11-3 | few | CASSLSRFAEAFF | TGTGCCAGCAGCTTATCGAGGTTTGCTGAAGCTTTCTTT
NA | TRBJ2-2 | TRBV10-3 | NA | CAISEPRDQNTGELFF | TGTGCCATCAGTGAGCCGCGTGATCAGAACACCGGGGAGCTGTTTTTT
TRBD1 | TRBJ2-7 | TRBV5-8 | NA | CASSHPPGQSYEQYF | TGTGCCAGCAGCCACCCTCCGGGACAGTCCTACGAGCAGTACTTC
NA | TRBJ2-3 | TRBV7-9 | NA | CASSFPRARERTDTQYF | TGTGCCAGCAGCTTTCCCCGTGCGAGGGAGCGCACAGATACGCAGTATTTT
NA | TRBJ1-1 | TRBV15 | NA | CATSRGGLGTEAFF | TGTGCCACCAGCAGAGGGGGGCTAGGTACTGAAGCTTTCTTT
NA | TRBJ1-5 | TRBV7-2 | NA | CASSLEMTVQPQHF | TGTGCCAGCAGCTTAGAGATGACAGTTCAGCCCCAGCATTTT
TRBD2 | TRBJ2-3 | TRBV7-8 | once | CASSRPHGLAGGIGADTQYF | TGTGCCAGCAGCCGCCCCCACGGACTAGCGGGGGGGATCGGTGCAGATACGCAGTATTTT
NA | TRBJ2-7 | TRBV29-1 | few | CSVGQDEQYF | TGCAGCGTTGGACAGGACGAGCAGTACTTC
NA | TRBJ2-3 | TRBV4-3 | NA | CASSQDGQGTDTQYF | TGCGCCAGCAGCCAAGATGGGCAGGGAACAGATACGCAGTATTTT
NA | TRBJ1-1 | TRBV19 | few | CASSIGRTEAFF | TGTGCCAGTAGTATAGGGAGGACTGAAGCTTTCTTT
NA | TRBJ1-2 | TRBV5-5 | NA | CASSLDRVNYGYTF | TGTGCCAGCAGCTTGGATCGGGTAAACTATGGCTACACCTTC
NA | TRBJ2-7 | TRBV30 | NA | CAWRGRDTLYEQYEQYF | TGTGCCTGGAGAGGCCGGGACACCCTTTACGAGCAGTACGAGCAGTACTTC
TRBD1 | TRBJ2-1 | TRBV6-5 | NA | CASSTGDRAYNEQFF | TGTGCCAGCAGCACCGGGGACAGGGCCTACAATGAGCAGTTCTTC
NA | TRBJ1-2 | TRBV19 | NA | CASSNGIPGYTF | TGTGCCAGTAGTAACGGGATCCCTGGCTACACCTTC
NA | TRBJ2-1 | TRBV6-5 | NA | CASSYSSGLGNNEQFF | TGTGCCAGCAGTTACTCGAGCGGACTCGGTAACAATGAGCAGTTCTTC
NA | TRBJ1-1 | TRBV4-1 | NA | CASSPGGTEAFF | TGCGCCAGCAGCCCGGGGGGAACTGAAGCTTTCTTT
TRBD1 | TRBJ2-7 | TRBV15 | few | CATSRRTGTDEQYF | TGTGCCACCAGCAGACGGACAGGGACGGACGAGCAGTACTTC
NA | TRBJ1-5 | TRBV7-2 | NA | CASSLATGPQEQPQHF | TGTGCCAGCAGCTTAGCAACAGGGCCCCAGGAGCAGCCCCAGCATTTT
TRBD1 | TRBJ1-1 | TRBV27 | NA | CASSSGTASGTEAFF | TGTGCCAGCAGTTCAGGGACAGCCTCGGGCACTGAAGCTTTCTTT
TRBD1 | TRBJ2-6 | TRBV14 | NA | CASSQAGQGKVVLSGANVLTF | TGTGCCAGCAGCCAGGCTGGACAGGGGAAGGTTGTACTCTCTGGGGCCAACGTCCTGACTTTC
NA | TRBJ2-2 | TRBV6-5 | once | CASRNPFLTGELFF | TGTGCCAGCAGAAATCCCTTTCTGACCGGGGAGCTGTTTTTT
NA | TRBJ2-1 | TRBV4-1 | few | CASSPSRNNEQFF | TGCGCCAGCAGCCCCTCTAGGAACAATGAGCAGTTCTTC
NA | TRBJ2-5 | TRBV6-6 | NA | CASSYSMGGEAQYF | TGTGCCAGCAGTTACTCTATGGGGGGAGAGGCCCAGTACTTC
TRBD1 | TRBJ2-3 | TRBV6-6 | NA | CASSQPTGNRNTQYF | TGTGCCAGCAGTCAGCCGACAGGGAATAGAAATACGCAGTATTTT
NA | TRBJ2-3 | TRBV5-6 | NA | CASSPSDRWGTDTQYF | TGTGCCAGCAGCCCGTCGGACAGATGGGGCACAGATACGCAGTATTTT
NA | TRBJ2-1 | TRBV4-1 | NA | CASSPQARGRSYNEQFF | TGCGCCAGCAGCCCTCAAGCCAGGGGTCGCTCCTACAATGAGCAGTTCTTC
NA | TRBJ2-6 | TRBV2 | NA | CASSGLSGANVLTF | TGTGCCAGCAGTGGACTCTCTGGGGCCAACGTCCTGACTTTC
NA | TRBJ1-1 | TRBV9 | NA | CASSGGGRSNTEAFF | TGTGCCAGCAGCGGGGGGGGCAGATCGAACACTGAAGCTTTCTTT
TRBD1 | TRBJ1-5 | TRBV7-9 | NA | CASSLGTGGSNQPQHF | TGTGCCAGCAGCTTAGGAACAGGGGGCTCAAATCAGCCCCAGCATTTT
NA | TRBJ1-5 | TRBV28 | NA | CASSLSRGRQPQHF | TGTGCCAGCAGTTTGAGCAGGGGACGTCAGCCCCAGCATTTT
NA | TRBJ2-7 | TRBV7-8 | NA | CASSFYVGAASYEQYF | TGTGCCAGCAGCTTTTATGTGGGGGCGGCCTCCTACGAGCAGTACTTC
NA | TRBJ2-3 | TRBV7-8 | NA | CASSPGYTDTQYF | TGTGCCAGCAGCCCAGGGTACACAGATACGCAGTATTTT
TRBD2 | TRBJ2-1 | TRBV19 | NA | CASSFSGGTTNEQFF | TGTGCCAGTAGTTTTAGCGGGGGGACAACGAATGAGCAGTTCTTC
NA | TRBJ2-7 | TRBV4-3 | once | CASSQDGTTSYEQYF | TGCGCCAGCAGCCAAGATGGGACAACCTCCTACGAGCAGTACTTC